This T cell receptor beta chain was captured in a study of graft-versus-host responses after intestinal transplantation. Germline loops: CDR1 SQVTM, CDR2 ANQGSEA. The junction had 9 bases not matched to a gene; V was cut back by 7 bases and J by 5 bases. This CDR3 has 14 amino acids. Intraepithelial lymphocytes and lamina propria lymphocytes were released through processing of graft tissue. The data were produced by immunoSEQ multiplex PCR, yet TCRdb's version contains in-frame clones alone and is incomplete. The repertoire has some 40,000 clones, roughly 87% of them found once; the top ten carry roughly 17%.

The TCR was taken from a human patient who received an intestinal transplant, so some T cells may come from the graft donor. Here the sequenced sample was ileum tissue, taken around 190 days after intestinal transplant. The chain is built from TRBV29-1 and TRBJ2-7; 12 bases fit TRBD1. CDR3 sequence: CSGGTGTGGHEQYF. The CDR3 DNA follows: TGCAGCGGGGGTACCGGGACAGGGGGCCACGAGCAGTACTTC.